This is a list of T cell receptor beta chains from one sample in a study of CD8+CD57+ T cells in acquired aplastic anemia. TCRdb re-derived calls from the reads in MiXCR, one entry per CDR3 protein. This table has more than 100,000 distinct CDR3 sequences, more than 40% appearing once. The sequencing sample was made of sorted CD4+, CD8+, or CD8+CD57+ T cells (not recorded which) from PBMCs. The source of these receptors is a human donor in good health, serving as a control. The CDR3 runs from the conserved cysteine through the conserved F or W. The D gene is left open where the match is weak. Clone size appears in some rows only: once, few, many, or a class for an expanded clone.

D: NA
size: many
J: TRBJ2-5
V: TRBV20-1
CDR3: CSARDESLETQYF
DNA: TGCAGTGCTAGAGACGAAAGCCTAGAGACCCAGTACTTC

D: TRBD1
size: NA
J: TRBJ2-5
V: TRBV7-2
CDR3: CASSRGQGRQGTQYF
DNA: TGTGCCAGCAGCCGGGGACAGGGGAGGCAGGGGACCCAGTACTTC

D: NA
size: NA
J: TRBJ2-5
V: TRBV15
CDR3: CAASRVGPQETQYF
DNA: TGTGCCGCCAGCAGAGTTGGGCCTCAAGAGACCCAGTACTTC

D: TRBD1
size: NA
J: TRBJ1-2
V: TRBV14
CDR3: CASSQEGRGRINYGYTF
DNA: TGTGCCAGCAGCCAAGAGGGCAGGGGGCGGATTAACTATGGCTACACCTTC

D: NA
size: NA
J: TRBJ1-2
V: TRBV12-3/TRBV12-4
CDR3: CASRQTRGKWYGYTF
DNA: TGTGCCAGCAGGCAGACGAGGGGGAAATGGTATGGCTACACCTTC

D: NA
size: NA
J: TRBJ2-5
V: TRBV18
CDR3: CASTPSTHRQETQYF
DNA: TGTGCCAGCACACCGTCGACCCACCGCCAAGAGACCCAGTACTTC

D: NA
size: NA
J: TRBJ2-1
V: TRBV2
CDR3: CAGTSANEQSF
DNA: TGTGCCGGCACGTCCGCCAATGAGCAGTCCTTC

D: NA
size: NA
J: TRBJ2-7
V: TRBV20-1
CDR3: CSAEHRDSYEQYF
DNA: TGCAGTGCTGAACACAGGGACTCCTACGAGCAGTACTTC

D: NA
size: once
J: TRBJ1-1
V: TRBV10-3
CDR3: CAISERRGPEAFF
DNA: TGCGCCATCAGTGAGAGGCGGGGGCCTGAAGCTTTCTTT

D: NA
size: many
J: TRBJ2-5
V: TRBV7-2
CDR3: CASSLLVGVETQYF
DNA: TGTGCCAGCAGCTTACTAGTTGGAGTAGAGACCCAGTACTTC

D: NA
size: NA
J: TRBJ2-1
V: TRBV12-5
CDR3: CASGLVTGPLDNEQFF
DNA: TGTGCTAGTGGTTTGGTAACGGGGCCGCTCGACAATGAGCAGTTCTTC

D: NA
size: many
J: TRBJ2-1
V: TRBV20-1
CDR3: CSAKGLSGEQFF
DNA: TGCAGTGCTAAGGGACTTTCAGGTGAGCAGTTCTTC

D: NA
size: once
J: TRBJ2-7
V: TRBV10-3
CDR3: CAISPGRSSYEQYF
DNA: TGTGCCATCAGCCCAGGACGGTCCTCCTACGAGCAGTACTTC

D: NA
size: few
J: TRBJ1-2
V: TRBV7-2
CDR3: CASSLVPGGGYTF
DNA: TGTGCCAGCAGCTTAGTGCCAGGAGGTGGCTACACCTTC

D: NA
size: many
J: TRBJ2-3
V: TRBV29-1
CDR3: CSALTDTQYF
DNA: TGCAGCGCCCTGACTGATACGCAGTATTTT

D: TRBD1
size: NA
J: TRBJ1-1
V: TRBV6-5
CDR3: CASSYGTGNTEAFF
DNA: TGTGCCAGCAGTTACGGGACAGGGAACACTGAAGCTTTCTTT

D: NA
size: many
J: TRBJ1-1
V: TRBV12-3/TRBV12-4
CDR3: CASSLTSRTNTEAFF
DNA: TGTGCCAGCAGTCTGACTTCCCGAACGAACACTGAAGCTTTCTTT

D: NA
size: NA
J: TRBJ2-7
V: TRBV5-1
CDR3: CASSLNNYEQYF
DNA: TGCGCCAGCAGCTTGAATAACTACGAGCAGTACTTC

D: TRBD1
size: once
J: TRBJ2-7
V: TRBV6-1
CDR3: CASTLRDRSSYEQYF
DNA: TGTGCCAGCACCCTGAGGGACAGGAGCTCCTACGAGCAGTACTTC

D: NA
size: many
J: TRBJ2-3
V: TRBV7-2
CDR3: CASSLALLATPTWHQQYF
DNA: TGTGCCAGCAGCTTAGCGTTACTTGCCACGCCGACATGGCACCAACAGTATTTT

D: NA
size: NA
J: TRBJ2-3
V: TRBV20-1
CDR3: CSAHRTDTQYF
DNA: TGCAGTGCTCATCGCACAGATACGCAGTATTTT

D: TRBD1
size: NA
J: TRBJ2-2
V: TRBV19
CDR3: CATWDRATAGELFF
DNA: TGTGCCACCTGGGACAGGGCAACCGCCGGGGAGCTGTTTTTT

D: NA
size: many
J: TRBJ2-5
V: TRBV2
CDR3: CASRPGVETQYF
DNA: TGTGCCAGCCGACCGGGGGTCGAGACCCAGTACTTC

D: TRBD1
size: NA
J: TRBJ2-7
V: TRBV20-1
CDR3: CSARSDRRSYEQYF
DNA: TGCAGTGCTAGATCGGACAGGAGGAGCTACGAGCAGTACTTC

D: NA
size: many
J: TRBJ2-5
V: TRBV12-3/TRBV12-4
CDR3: CASSLPTSQETQYF
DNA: TGTGCCAGCAGTCTCCCGACTAGTCAAGAGACCCAGTACTTC

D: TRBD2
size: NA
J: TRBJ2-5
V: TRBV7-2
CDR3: CASSSTSGGGGETQYF
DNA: TGTGCCAGCAGCTCCACTAGCGGGGGTGGAGGGGAGACCCAGTACTTC

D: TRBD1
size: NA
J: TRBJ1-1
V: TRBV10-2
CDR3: CASSEIKRGLVNTEAFF
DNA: TGCGCCAGCAGTGAGATAAAGAGGGGGCTGGTGAACACTGAAGCTTTCTTT

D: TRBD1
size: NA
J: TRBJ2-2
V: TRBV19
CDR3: CASSETGTGELFF
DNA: TGTGCCAGTAGCGAGACAGGGACCGGGGAGCTGTTTTTT

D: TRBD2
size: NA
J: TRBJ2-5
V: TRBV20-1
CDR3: CSADDGGLAFETQYF
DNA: TGCAGTGCTGACGACGGGGGACTAGCTTTTGAGACCCAGTACTTC

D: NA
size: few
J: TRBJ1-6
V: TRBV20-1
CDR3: CSVQGSGYSPLHF
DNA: TGCAGTGTTCAGGGCTCGGGGTATTCACCCCTCCACTTT

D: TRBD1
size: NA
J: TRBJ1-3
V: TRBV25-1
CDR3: CASSRGLGNTIYF
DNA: TGTGCCAGCAGCAGGGGGTTAGGAAACACCATATATTTT

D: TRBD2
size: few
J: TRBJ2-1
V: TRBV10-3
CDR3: CAITTSGPTSYNEQFF
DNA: TGTGCCATCACGACTAGCGGCCCCACATCCTACAATGAGCAGTTCTTC

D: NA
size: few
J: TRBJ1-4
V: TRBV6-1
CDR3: CASSGRFRDMEATNEKLFF
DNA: TGTGCCAGCAGTGGGAGATTCCGGGACATGGAGGCAACTAATGAAAAACTGTTTTTT

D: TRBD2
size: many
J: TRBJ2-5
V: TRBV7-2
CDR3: CASSFSSTSGETQYF
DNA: TGTGCCAGCAGCTTCTCTTCCACTAGCGGGGAGACCCAGTACTTC

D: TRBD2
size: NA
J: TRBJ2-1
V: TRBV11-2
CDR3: CASSLFLAGVGEQFF
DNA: TGTGCCAGCAGCTTGTTCCTAGCGGGAGTTGGGGAGCAGTTCTTC

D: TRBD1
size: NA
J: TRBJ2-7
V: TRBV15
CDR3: CATSRDRGDEQYF
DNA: TGTGCCACCAGCAGGGACAGGGGGGACGAGCAGTACTTC

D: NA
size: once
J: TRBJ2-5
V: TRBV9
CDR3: CACSPGIQETQYF
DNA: TGTGCCTGCAGCCCCGGGATCCAAGAGACCCAGTACTTC

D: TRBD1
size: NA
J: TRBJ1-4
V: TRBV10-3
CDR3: CASSERQGWEKLFF
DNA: TGTGCCAGCAGTGAGAGACAGGGATGGGAAAAACTGTTTTTT

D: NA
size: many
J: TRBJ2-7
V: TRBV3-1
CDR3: CASSQGSGGSYEQYF
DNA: TGTGCCAGCAGCCAAGGATCTGGGGGCTCCTACGAGCAGTACTTC

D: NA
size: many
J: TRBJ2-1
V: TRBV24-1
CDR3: CATSGVGNEQFF
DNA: TGTGCCACCAGTGGGGTAGGGAATGAGCAGTTCTTC

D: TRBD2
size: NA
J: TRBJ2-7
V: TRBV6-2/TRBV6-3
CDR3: CASSRGEGEQYF
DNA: TGTGCCAGCAGTCGAGGGGAGGGCGAGCAGTACTTC

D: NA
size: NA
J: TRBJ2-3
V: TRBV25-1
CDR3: CASTYRTDTQYF
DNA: TGTGCCAGCACCTACCGCACAGATACGCAGTATTTT

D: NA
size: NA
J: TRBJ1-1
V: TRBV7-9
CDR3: CASSLEVNTEAFF
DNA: TGTGCCAGCAGCTTAGAGGTGAACACTGAAGCTTTCTTT

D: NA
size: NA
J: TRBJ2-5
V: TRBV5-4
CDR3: CASSLAGTPSAGTQYF
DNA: TGTGCCAGCAGCTTGGCCGGGACTCCCAGCGCAGGGACCCAGTACTTC

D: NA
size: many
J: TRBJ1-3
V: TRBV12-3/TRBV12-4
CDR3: CASSLSSSGNTIYF
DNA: TGTGCCAGCAGTTTATCGAGCTCTGGAAACACCATATATTTT

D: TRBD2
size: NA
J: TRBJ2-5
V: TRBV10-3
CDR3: CAIRTSGGNGETQYF
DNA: TGTGCCATCAGGACTAGCGGGGGTAACGGGGAGACCCAGTACTTC

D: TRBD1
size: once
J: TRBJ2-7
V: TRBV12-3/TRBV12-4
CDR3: CASTGTGAYEQYF
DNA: TGTGCCAGCACCGGGACAGGTGCCTACGAGCAGTACTTC

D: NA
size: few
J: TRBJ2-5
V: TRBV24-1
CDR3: CATSDLKTAQETQYF
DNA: TGTGCCACCAGTGATCTAAAGACAGCTCAAGAGACCCAGTACTTC

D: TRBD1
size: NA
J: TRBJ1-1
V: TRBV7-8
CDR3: CASSLEEGATFF
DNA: TGTGCCAGTAGCTTAGAGGAGGGGGCGACTTTCTTT

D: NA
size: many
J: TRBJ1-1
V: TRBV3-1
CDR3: CASSQMNTEAFF
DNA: TGTGCCAGCAGCCAAATGAACACTGAAGCTTTCTTT

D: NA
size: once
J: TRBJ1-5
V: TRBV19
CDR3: CASSIGRAGNQPQHF
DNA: TGTGCCAGTAGTATTGGCAGGGCTGGCAATCAGCCCCAGCATTTT

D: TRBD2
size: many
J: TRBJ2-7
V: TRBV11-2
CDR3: CASSSRLAGHYEQYF
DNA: TGTGCCAGCAGCTCACGACTAGCTGGGCACTACGAGCAGTACTTC

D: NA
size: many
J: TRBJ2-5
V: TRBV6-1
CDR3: CASSELFQWQETQYF
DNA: TGTGCCAGCAGTGAGTTGTTCCAGTGGCAAGAGACCCAGTACTTC